These 4 T cell receptor beta chains were all obtained from the same sample, sequenced in a study of control samples from healthy donors and cancer patients. The protocol was immunoSEQ multiplex PCR, while the TCRdb copy is restricted to in-frame clones and leaves out a portion. The table shows approximately 26,000 clones, with approximately 90% occurring only once. Sequences were obtained from PBMCs. The receptors here all came from a man aged 50-60 years with lung cancer.

V usage is TRBV19 and J usage is TRBJ1-4; TRBD1 aligns across 7 bases. Germline CDR1 LNHDA, CDR2 SQIVND (reference sequence). V was pared by 8 bases and J by 8 bases, with 8 bases of the junction left unmatched. This CDR3 has 13 amino acids. CDR3 nucleotide sequence: TGTGCCAGTCAAAGGGGGCAAGCAGAAAAACTGTTTTTT. Its translation: CASQRGQAEKLFF.

The CDR3 reads CASSSRLDEQYF. The CDR3 bases are TGTGCCAGCAGCTCTAGGCTCGACGAGCAGTACTTC. This chain uses TRBV7-4 with TRBJ2-7, with D hard to call. This CDR3 is built from 12 residues. In germline, CDR1 is SGHVT, CDR2 SQSDAQ. The ends were cut back, 4 bases at V and 5 bases at J, with 9 bases in the middle.

The chain carries TRBV3-1 (or the pseudogene TRBV3-2) and TRBJ1-4; the match to TRBD1 covers 8 bases. This CDR3 is built from 15 residues. V trimming: 4 bases; J trimming: 6 bases; junction bases outside the gene matches: 7. Germline V gene data show CDR1 as LGHDT and CDR2 as YNNKEL (reference sequence). CDR3 coding DNA: TGTGCCAGCAGCCTACTGACAGGGGAGTATGAAAAACTGTTTTTT. Its protein product is CASSLLTGEYEKLFF.

The gene calls are TRBV5-1 and TRBJ2-5; 12 positions match TRBD2. The CDR3 length is 15 residues. Germline CDR1 is SGHRS and CDR2 is YFSETQ. Unmatched junction bases numbered 6, after V lost 4 bases and J lost 5 bases. Written as DNA, the CDR3 is TGCGCCAGCAGCGGACCTCTAGCGGGGGGGGAGACCCAGTACTTC. Encoded protein: CASSGPLAGGETQYF.